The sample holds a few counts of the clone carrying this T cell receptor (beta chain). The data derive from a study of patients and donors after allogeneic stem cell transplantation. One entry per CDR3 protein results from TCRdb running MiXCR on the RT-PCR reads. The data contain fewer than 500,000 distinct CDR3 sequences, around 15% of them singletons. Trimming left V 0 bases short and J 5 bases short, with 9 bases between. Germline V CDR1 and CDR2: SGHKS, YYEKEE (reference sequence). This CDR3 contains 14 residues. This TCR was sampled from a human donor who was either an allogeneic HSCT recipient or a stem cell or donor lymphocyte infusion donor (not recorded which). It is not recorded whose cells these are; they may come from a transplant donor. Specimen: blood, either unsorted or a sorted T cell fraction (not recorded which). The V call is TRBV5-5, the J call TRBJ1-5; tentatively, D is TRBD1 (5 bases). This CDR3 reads CASSLGGEHQPQHF. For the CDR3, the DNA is TGTGCCAGCAGCTTGGGAGGGGAACATCAGCCCCAGCATTTT.